The 4 T cell receptor beta chains below all came from one sample that was sequenced in a study of blood T cell repertoires in COVID-19. Sequenced by immunoSEQ multiplex PCR; TCRdb stores in-frame clones only, minus some. The sample lists hundreds of thousands of clones, 85% to 90% occurring once. Specimen: peripheral blood. All receptors derive from a woman under 40 with acute or convalescent COVID-19.

This clone has a single count. The chain couples TRBV27 to TRBJ2-5, with 8 bases identical to TRBD2. With V trimmed by 1 base and J by 7 bases, 2 bases remained unmatched. In germline, CDR1 is MNHEY, CDR2 SMNVEV (reference sequence). This CDR3 spans 13 amino acids. CDR3 nucleotides: TGTGCCAGCAGTTTATGGGCGGGGGGGACCCAGTACTTC. This codes for CASSLWAGGTQYF.

This rearrangement joins TRBV29-1 to TRBJ1-2; TRBD1 might be the D (6 bases). Germline CDR1 is SQVTM and CDR2 is ANQGSEA. V lost 6 bases, J lost 8 bases, and 19 bases lay in between. CDR3 length: 13 residues. DNA for the CDR3: TGCAGCGTCCGAGGGGGGGAATATAAGGGCTACACCTTC. Its protein product is CSVRGGEYKGYTF.

The chain employs TRBV10-1 and TRBJ1-2, with no clear D. V lost 4 bases, J lost 7 bases, and 13 bases lay in between. Germline loops: CDR1 WNHNN, CDR2 SYGVQD (reference sequence). This CDR3 comprises 13 residues. The DNA of the CDR3 is TGCGCCAGCAGTGCTGACGGAGCTGCTGGCTACACCTTC. This translates into CASSADGAAGYTF.

This chain joins TRBV7-2 and TRBJ2-3; D is undetermined. From germline, CDR1 is SGHTA and CDR2 FQGNSA. Trimming took off 4 bases at V and 3 bases at J, with 2 bases between the two ends. The CDR3 totals 11 residues. The DNA of the CDR3 is TGTGCCAGCAGCTCGACAGATACGCAGTATTTT. Translating it yields CASSSTDTQYF.